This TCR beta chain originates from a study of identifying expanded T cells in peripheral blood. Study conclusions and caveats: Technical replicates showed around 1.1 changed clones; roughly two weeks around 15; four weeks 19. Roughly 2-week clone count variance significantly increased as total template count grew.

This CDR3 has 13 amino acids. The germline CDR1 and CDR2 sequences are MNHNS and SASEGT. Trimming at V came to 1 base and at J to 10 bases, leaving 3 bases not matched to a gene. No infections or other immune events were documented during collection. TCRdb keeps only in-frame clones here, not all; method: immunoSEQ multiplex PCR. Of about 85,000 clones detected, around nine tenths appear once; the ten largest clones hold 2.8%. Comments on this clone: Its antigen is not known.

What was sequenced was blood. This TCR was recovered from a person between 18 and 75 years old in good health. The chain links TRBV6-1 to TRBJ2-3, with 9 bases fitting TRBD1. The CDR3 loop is CASSEERQGAQYF. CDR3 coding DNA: TGTGCCAGCAGTGAAGAAAGACAGGGGGCGCAGTATTTT.